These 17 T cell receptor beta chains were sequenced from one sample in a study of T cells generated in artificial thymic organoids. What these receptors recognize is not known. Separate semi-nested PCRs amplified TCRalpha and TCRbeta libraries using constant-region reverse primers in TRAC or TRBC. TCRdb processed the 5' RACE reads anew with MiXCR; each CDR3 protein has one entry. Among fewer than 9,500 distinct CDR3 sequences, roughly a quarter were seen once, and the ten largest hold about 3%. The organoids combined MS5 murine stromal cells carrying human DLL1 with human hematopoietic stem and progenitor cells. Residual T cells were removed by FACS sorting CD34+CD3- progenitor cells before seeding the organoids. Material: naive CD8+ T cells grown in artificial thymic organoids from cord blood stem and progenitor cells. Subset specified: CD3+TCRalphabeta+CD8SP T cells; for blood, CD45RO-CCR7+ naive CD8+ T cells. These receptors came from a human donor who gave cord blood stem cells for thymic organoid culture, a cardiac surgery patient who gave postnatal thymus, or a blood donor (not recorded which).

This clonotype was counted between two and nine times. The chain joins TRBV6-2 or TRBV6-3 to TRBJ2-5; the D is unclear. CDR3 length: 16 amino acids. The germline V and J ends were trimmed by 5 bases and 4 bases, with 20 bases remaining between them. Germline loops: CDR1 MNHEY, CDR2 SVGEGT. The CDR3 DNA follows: TGTGCCAGCAGTGCCTTCCTACACGGCCCCCGAGAGACCCAGTACTTC. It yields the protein CASSAFLHGPRETQYF.

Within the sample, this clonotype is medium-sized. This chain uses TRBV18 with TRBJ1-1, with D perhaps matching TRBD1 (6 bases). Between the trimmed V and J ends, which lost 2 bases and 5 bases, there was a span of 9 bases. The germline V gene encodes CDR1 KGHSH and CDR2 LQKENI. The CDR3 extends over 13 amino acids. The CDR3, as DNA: TGTGCCAGCTCACCATTTAGGGGGACTGAAGCTTTCTTT. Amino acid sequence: CASSPFRGTEAFF.

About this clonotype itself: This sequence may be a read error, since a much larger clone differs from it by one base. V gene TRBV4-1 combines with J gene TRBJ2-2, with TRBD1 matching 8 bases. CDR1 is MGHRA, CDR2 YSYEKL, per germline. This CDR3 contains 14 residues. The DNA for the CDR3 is TGCGCCAACAGCCGGACAGGGAGGACCGGGGAGCTGTTTTTT. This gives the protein CANSRTGRTGELFF.

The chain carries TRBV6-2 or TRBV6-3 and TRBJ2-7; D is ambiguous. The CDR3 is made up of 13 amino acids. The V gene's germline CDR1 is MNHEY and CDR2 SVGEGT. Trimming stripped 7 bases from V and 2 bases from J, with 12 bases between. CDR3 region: CASMKRRAYEQYF. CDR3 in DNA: TGTGCCAGCATGAAGAGGCGAGCCTACGAGCAGTACTTC.

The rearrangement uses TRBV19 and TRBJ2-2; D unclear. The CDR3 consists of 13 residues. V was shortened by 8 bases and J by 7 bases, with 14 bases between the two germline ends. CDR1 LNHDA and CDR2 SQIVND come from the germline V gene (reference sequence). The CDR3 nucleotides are TGTGCCAGTCATTCCAGGACCGACGGGGAGCTGTTTTTT. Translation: CASHSRTDGELFF.

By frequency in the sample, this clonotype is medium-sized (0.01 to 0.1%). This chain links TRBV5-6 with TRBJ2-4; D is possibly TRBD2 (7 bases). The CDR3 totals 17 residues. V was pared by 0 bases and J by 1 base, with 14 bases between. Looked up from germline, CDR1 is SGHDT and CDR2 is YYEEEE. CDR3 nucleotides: TGTGCCAGCAGCTTGGTCGAGGGGGGGCCGGCCAAAAACATTCAGTACTTC. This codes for CASSLVEGGPAKNIQYF.

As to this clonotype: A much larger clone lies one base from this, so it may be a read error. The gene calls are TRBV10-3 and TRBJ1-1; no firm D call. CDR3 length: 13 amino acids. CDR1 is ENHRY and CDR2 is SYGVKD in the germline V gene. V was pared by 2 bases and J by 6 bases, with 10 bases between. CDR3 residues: CAISEAGIAEAFF. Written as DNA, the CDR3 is TGTGCCATCAGTGAGGCGGGGATTGCTGAAGCTTTCTTT.

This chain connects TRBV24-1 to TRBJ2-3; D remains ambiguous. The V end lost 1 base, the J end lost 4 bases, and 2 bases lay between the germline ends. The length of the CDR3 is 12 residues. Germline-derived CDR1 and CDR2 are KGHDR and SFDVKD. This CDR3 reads CATSDLADTQYF. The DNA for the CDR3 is TGTGCCACCAGTGATTTAGCAGATACGCAGTATTTT.

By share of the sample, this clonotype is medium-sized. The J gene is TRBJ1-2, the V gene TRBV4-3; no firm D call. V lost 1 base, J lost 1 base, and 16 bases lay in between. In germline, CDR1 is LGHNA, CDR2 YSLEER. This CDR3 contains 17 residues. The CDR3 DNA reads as TGCGCCAGCAGCCAAGGAGGCGGGTTTTTACGTAACTATGGCTACACCTTC. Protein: CASSQGGGFLRNYGYTF.

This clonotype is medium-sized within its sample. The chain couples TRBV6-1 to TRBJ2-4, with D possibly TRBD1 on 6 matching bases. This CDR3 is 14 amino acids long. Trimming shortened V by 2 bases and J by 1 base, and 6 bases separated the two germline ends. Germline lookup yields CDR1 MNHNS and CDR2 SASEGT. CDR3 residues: CASSEQGAKNIQYF. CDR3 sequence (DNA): TGTGCCAGCAGTGAACAGGGGGCCAAAAACATTCAGTACTTC.

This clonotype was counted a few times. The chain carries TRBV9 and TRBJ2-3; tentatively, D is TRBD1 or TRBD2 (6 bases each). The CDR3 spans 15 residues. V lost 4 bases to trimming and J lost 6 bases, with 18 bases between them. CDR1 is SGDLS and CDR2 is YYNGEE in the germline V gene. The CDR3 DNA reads TGTGCCAGCAGCCCAATACTAGGGGGGCTGGATACGCAGTATTTT. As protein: CASSPILGGLDTQYF.

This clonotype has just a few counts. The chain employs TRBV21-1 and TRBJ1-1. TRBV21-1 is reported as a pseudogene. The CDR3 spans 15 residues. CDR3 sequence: CASSPLGPQYTEAFF. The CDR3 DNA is TGTGCCAGCAGCCCATTGGGCCCACAGTACACTGAAGCTTTCTTT.

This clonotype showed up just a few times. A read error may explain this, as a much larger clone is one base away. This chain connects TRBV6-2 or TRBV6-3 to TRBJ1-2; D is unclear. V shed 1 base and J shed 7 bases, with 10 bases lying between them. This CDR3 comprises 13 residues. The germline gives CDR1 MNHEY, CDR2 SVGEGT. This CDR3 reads CASSYLEGRGYTF. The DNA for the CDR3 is TGTGCCAGCAGTTACTTAGAAGGTCGTGGCTACACCTTC.

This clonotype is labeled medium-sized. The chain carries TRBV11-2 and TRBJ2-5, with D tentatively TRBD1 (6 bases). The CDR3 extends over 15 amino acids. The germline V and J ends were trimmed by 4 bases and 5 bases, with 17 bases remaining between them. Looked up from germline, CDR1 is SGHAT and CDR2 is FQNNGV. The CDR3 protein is CASSYLLQGTETQYF. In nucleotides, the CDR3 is TGTGCCAGCAGCTATCTTTTACAGGGTACCGAGACCCAGTACTTC.

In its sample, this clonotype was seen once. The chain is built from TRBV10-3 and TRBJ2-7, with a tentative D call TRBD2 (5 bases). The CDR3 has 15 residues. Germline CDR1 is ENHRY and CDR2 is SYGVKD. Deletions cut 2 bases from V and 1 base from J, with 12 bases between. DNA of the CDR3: TGTGCCATCAGTGAGGTCAGGAGGCCGTCCTACGAGCAGTACTTC. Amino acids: CAISEVRRPSYEQYF.

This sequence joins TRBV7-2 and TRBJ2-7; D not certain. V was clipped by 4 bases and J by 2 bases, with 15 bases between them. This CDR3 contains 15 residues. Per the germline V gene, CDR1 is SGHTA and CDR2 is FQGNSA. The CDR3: CASSSQVLGPYEQYF. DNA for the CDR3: TGTGCCAGCAGCTCCCAGGTGTTGGGCCCCTACGAGCAGTACTTC.

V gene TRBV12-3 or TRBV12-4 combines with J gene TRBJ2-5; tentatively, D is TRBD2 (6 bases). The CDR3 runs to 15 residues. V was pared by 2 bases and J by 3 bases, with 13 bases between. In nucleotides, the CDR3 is TGTGCCAGCAGTTTATCAGGACTACCAAAAGAGACCCAGTACTTC. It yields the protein CASSLSGLPKETQYF.